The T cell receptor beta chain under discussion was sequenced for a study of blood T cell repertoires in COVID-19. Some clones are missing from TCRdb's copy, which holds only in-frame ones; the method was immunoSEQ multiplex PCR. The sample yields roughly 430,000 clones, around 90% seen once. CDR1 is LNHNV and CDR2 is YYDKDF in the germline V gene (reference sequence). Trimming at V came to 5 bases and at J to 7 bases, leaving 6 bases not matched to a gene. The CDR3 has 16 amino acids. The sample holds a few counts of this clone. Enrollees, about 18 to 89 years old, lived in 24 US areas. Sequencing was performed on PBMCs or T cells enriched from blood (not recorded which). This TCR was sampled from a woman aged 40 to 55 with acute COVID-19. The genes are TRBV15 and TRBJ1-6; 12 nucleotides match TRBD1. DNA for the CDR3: TGTGCCACCAGCGGTGGGGACAGGGGGCACAATTCACCCCTCCACTTT. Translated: CATSGGDRGHNSPLHF. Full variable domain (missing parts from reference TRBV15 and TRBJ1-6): DAMVIQNPRYQVTQFGKPVTLSCSQTLNHNVMYWYQQKSSQAPKLLFHYYDKDFNNEADTPDNFQSRRPNTSFCFLDIRSPGLGDTAMYLCATSGGDRGHNSPLHFGNGTRLTVT.